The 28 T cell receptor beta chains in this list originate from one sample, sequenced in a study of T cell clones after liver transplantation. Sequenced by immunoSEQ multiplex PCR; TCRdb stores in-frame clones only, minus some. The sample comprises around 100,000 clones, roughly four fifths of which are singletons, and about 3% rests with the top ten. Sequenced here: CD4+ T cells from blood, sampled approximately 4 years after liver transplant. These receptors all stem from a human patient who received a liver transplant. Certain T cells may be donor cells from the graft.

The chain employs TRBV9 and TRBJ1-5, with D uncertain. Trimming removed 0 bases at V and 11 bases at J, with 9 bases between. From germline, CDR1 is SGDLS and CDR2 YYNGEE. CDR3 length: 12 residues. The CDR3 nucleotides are TGTGCCAGCAGCGTAGTAACATGGTCCCAGCATTTT. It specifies CASSVVTWSQHF.

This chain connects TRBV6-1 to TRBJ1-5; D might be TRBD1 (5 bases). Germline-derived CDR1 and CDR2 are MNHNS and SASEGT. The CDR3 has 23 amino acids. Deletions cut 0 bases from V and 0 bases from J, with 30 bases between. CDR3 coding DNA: TGTGCCAGCAGTGAAGCGGGGCGAGCCCCCGAATCCAGATATGAACATAGCAATCAGCCCCAGCATTTT. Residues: CASSEAGRAPESRYEHSNQPQHF.

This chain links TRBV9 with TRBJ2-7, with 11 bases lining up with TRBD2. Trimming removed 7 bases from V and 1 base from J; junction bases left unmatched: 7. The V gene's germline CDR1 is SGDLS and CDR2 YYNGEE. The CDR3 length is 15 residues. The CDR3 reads CASAHGTSGSYEQYF. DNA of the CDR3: TGTGCCAGCGCACACGGGACTAGCGGTTCCTACGAGCAGTACTTC.

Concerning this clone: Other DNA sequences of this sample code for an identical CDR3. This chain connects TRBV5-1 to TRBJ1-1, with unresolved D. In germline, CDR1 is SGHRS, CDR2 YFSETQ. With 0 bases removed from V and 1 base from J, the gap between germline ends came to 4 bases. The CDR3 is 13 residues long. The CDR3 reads CASSLEGNTEAFF. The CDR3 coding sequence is TGCGCCAGCAGCTTGGAAGGGAACACTGAAGCTTTCTTT.

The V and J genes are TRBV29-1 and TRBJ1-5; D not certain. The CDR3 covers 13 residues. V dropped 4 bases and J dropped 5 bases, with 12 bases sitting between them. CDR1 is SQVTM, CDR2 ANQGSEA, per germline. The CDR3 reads CSVGWQDDQPQHF. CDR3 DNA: TGCAGCGTTGGTTGGCAGGACGATCAGCCCCAGCATTTT.

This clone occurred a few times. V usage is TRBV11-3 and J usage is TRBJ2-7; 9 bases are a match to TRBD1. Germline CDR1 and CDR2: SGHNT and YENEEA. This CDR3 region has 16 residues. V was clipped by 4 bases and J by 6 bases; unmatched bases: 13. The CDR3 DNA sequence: TGTGCCAGCAGCTCAGTCCAAGGGACAGGGATTGGCGAGCAGTACTTC. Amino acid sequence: CASSSVQGTGIGEQYF.

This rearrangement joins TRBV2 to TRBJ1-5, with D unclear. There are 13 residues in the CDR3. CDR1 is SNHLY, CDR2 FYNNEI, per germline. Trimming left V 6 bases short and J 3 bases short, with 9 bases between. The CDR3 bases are TGTGCCAGCAGAGGGCAGTACAATCAGCCCCAGCATTTT. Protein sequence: CASRGQYNQPQHF.

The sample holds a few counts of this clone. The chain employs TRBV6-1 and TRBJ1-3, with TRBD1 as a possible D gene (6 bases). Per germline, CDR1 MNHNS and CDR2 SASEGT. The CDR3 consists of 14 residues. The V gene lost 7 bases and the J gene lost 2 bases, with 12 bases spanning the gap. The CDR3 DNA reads TGTGCCAGCAACCGAGGACAGACTGGAAACACCATATATTTT. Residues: CASNRGQTGNTIYF.

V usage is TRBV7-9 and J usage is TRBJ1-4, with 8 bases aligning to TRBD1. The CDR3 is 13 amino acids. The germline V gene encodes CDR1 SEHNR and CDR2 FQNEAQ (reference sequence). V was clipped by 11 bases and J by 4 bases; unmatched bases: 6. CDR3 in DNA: TGTGCCGGGACCGGACAGGGTAATGAAAAACTGTTTTTT. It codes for CAGTGQGNEKLFF.

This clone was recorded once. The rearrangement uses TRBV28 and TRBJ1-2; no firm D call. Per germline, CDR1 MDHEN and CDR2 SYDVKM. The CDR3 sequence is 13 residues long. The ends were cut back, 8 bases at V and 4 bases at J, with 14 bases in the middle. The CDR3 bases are TGTGCCAGCGGGAATCCCCGGCGCTATGGCTACACCTTC. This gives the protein CASGNPRRYGYTF.

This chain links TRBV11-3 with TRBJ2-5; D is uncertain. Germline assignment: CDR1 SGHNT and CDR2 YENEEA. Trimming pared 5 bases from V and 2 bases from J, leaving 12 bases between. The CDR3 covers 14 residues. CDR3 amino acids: CASSPASDQETQYF. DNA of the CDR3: TGTGCCAGCAGCCCAGCGTCCGATCAAGAGACCCAGTACTTC. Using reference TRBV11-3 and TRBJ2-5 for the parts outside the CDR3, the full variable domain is EAGVVQSPRYKIIEKKQPVAFWCNPISGHNTLYWYLQNLGQGPELLIRYENEEAVDDSQLPKDRFSAERLKGVDSTLKIQPAELGDSAVYLCASSPASDQETQYFGPGTRLLVL.

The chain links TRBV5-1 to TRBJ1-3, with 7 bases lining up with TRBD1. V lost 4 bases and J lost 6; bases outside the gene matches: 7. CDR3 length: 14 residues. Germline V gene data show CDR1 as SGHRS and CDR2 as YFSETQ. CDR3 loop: CASSPEGATNTIYF. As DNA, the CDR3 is TGCGCCAGCAGCCCCGAGGGGGCAACAAACACCATATATTTT.

CDR3 nucleotide sequence: TGTGCCAGCAGGAGGGGGATGAACACTGAAGCTTTCTTT. Its protein product is CASRRGMNTEAFF. The chain joins TRBV2 to TRBJ1-1; TRBD1 is a possible D gene (6 bases). CDR1 is SNHLY, CDR2 FYNNEI, per germline. Trimming took off 6 bases at V and 0 bases at J, with 8 bases between the two ends. This CDR3 has 13 residues. The variable domain in full, with the rest retrieved from reference TRBV2 and TRBJ1-1, is EPEVTQTPSHQVTQMGQEVILRCVPISNHLYFYWYRQILGQKVEFLVSFYNNEISEKSEIFDDQFSVERPDGSNFTLKIRSTKLEDSAMYFCASRRGMNTEAFFGQGTRLTVV.

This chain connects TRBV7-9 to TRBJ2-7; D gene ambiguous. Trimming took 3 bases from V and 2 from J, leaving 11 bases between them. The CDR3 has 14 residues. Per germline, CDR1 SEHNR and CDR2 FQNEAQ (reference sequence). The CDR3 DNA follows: TGTGCCAGCAGCTTCGAGGAAATTACCTACGAGCAGTACTTC. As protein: CASSFEEITYEQYF. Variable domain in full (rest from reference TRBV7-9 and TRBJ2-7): DTGVSQNPRHKITKRGQNVTFRCDPISEHNRLYWYRQTLGQGPEFLTYFQNEAQLEKSRLLSDRFSAERPKGSFSTLEIQRTEQGDSAMYLCASSFEEITYEQYFGPGTRLTVT.

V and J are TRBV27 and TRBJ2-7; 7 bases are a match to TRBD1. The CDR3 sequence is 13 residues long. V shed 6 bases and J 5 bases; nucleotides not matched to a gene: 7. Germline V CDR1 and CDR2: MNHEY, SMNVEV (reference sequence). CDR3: CASSPTGNDEQYF. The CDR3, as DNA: TGTGCCAGCAGCCCGACAGGGAACGACGAGCAGTACTTC.

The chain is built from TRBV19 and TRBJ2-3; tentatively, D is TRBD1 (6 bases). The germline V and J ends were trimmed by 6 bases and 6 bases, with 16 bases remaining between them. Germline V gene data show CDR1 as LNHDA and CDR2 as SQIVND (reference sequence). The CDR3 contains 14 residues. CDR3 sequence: CASRGVGGADTQYF. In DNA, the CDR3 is TGTGCCAGTAGAGGTGTAGGGGGAGCGGATACGCAGTATTTT.

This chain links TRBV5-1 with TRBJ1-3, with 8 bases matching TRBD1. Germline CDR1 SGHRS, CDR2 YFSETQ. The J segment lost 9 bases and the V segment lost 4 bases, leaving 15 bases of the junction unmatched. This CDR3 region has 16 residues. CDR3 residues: CASSQTGDPLKGTIYF. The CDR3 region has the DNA TGCGCCAGCAGCCAGACAGGGGATCCGCTTAAGGGCACCATATATTTT.

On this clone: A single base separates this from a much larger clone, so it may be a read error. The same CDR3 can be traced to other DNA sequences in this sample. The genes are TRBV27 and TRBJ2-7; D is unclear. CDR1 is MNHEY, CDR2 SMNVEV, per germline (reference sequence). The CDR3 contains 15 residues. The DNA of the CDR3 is TGTGCCAGCAGCCGTACGAGCCGTCACTCTTTCGAGCAGTATTTC. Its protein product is CASSRTSRHSFEQYF.

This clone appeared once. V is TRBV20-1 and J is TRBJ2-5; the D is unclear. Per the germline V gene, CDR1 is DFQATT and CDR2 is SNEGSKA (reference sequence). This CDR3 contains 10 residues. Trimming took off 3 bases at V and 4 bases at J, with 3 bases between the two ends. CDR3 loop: CSARAETQYF. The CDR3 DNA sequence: TGCAGTGCTAGGGCAGAGACCCAGTACTTC.

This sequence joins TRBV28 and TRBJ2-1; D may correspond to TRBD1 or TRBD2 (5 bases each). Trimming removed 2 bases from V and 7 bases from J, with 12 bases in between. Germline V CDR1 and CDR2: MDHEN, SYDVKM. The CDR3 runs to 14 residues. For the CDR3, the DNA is TGTGCCAGCAGTTTAGGGGACGGGTTGAATGAGCAGTTCTTC. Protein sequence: CASSLGDGLNEQFF. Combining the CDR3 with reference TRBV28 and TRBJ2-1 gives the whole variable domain DVKVTQSSRYLVKRTGEKVFLECVQDMDHENMFWYRQDPGLGLRLIYFSYDVKMKEKGDIPEGYSVSREKKERFSLILESASTNQTSMYLCASSLGDGLNEQFFGPGTRLTVL.

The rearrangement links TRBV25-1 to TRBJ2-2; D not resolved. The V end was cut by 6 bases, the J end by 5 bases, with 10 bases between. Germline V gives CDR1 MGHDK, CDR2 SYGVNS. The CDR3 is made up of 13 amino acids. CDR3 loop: CASRHGRTGELFF. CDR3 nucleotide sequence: TGTGCCAGCAGACACGGACGAACCGGGGAGCTGTTTTTT.

CDR3 region: CASSLFGTGDFFAHYEQYF. CDR3 sequence (DNA): TGTGCCAGCAGTTTGTTCGGGACAGGGGATTTCTTTGCGCATTACGAGCAGTACTTC. The genes are TRBV27 and TRBJ2-7, with 10 nucleotides matching TRBD1. This CDR3 region has 19 residues. V was pared by 3 bases and J by 4 bases, with 18 bases of the junction left unmatched. The germline gives CDR1 MNHEY, CDR2 SMNVEV (reference sequence).

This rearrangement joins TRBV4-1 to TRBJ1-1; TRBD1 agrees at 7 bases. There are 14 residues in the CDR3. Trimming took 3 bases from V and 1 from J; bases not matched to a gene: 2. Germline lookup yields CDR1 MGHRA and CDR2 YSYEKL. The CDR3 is CASSQGQWNTEAFF. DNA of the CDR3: TGCGCCAGCAGCCAGGGACAGTGGAACACTGAAGCTTTCTTT.

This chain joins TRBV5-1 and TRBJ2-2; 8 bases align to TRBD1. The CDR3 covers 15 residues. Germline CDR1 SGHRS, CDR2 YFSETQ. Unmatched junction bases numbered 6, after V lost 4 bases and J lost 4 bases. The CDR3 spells CASSPTQGVTGELFF. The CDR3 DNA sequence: TGCGCCAGCAGCCCTACACAGGGGGTCACCGGGGAGCTGTTTTTT.

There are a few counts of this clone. This CDR3 reads CASSAQFPSRSSYNEQFF. CDR3 DNA sequence: TGTGCCAGCAGTGCGCAATTCCCTTCTAGGAGCTCCTACAATGAGCAGTTCTTC. The rearrangement uses TRBV6-4 and TRBJ2-1; D is undetermined. The germline CDR1 and CDR2 sequences are MRHNA and SNTAGT. This CDR3 has 18 amino acids. Trimming left V 4 bases short and J 0 bases short, with 19 bases between.

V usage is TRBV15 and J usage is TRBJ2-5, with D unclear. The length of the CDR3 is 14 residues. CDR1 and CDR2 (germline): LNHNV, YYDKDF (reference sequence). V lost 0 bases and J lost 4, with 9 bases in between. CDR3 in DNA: TGTGCCACCAGCAGAGATCACCTTGGAGAGACCCAGTACTTC. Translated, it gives CATSRDHLGETQYF. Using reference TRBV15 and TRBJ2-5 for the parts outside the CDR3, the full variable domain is DAMVIQNPRYQVTQFGKPVTLSCSQTLNHNVMYWYQQKSSQAPKLLFHYYDKDFNNEADTPDNFQSRRPNTSFCFLDIRSPGLGDTAMYLCATSRDHLGETQYFGPGTRLLVL.

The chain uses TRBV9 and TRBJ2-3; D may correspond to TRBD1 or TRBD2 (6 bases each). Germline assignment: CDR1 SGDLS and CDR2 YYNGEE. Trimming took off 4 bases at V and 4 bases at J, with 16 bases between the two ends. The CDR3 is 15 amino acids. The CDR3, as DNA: TGTGCCAGCAGCCCCGAGGACGGGGGCGCAGATACGCAGTATTTT. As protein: CASSPEDGGADTQYF. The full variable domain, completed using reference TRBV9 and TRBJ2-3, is DSGVTQTPKHLITATGQRVTLRCSPRSGDLSVYWYQQSLDQGLQFLIQYYNGEERAKGNILERFSAQQFPDLHSELNLSSLELGDSALYFCASSPEDGGADTQYFGPGTRLTVL.

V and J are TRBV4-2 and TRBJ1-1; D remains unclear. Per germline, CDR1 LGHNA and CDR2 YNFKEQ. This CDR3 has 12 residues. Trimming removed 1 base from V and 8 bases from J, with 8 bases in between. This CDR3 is CASSQGEREAFF. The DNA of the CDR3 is TGTGCCAGCAGCCAAGGTGAGAGAGAAGCTTTCTTT.